The 9 T cell receptor beta chains reported below all come from one sample, sequenced in a study of T cells in Graves' hyperthyroidism and ophthalmopathy. TCR beta CDR3 sequences were amplified from RNA transcripts. First-round RT-PCR with HTBI primers amplified the TCR CDR3 region. TCRdb reanalysed the multiplex PCR reads using MiXCR and keeps one entry per CDR3 protein. The table includes about 610,000 distinct CDR3 sequences, just over 45% detected once. Sequenced sample: peripheral blood or thyroid tissue (not recorded which). The receptors come from a woman younger than 35 with Graves' hyperthyroidism.

As regards this clonotype: At one boundary the junction diverges from the germline segment, which might be a read error. This chain uses TRBV7-3 with TRBJ2-2; TRBD1 matches at 12 bases. Germline V lookup: CDR1 SGHTA, CDR2 FQGTGA. This CDR3 is 14 amino acids long. The CDR3 sequence: CASSQSPGGDRGPF. The CDR3, as DNA: TGTGCCAGCAGCCAATCTCCGGGGGGGGACAGGGGGCCTTTT.

This clonotype was seen only once. A much larger clone differs by one base, so this may be a read error. Since no conserved phenylalanine or tryptophan closes the CDR3, a read error is the likely cause. The chain has TRBV2 and TRBJ1-5; D may be TRBD1 (5 bases). CDR1 and CDR2 from the germline V gene are SNHLY and FYNNEI. The CDR3 totals 15 residues. Trimming took 5 bases from V and 4 from J, leaving 15 bases between them. CDR3 DNA sequence: TGTGCCAGCAGTTACGAGTACGGGGGTAATCAGCCCCAGCATCTT. Translation gives CASSYEYGGNQPQHL.

This clonotype has a handful of counts. V gene TRBV3-1 combines with J gene TRBJ1-2; no firm D call. The V end lost 0 bases, the J end lost 2 bases, and 7 bases lay between the germline ends. This CDR3 is built from 14 residues. CDR1 is LGHDT, CDR2 YNNKEL, per germline (reference sequence). The chain's CDR3 is CASSQDDTNYGYTF. For the CDR3, the DNA is TGTGCCAGCAGCCAAGATGATACCAACTATGGCTACACCTTC.

This clonotype has ten or more counts. This chain connects TRBV5-1 to TRBJ2-7, with 7 positions matching TRBD2. This CDR3 is 14 amino acids long. Looked up from germline, CDR1 is SGHRS and CDR2 is YFSETQ. The trim removed 3 bases at V and 3 bases at J, leaving 6 bases unmatched. The CDR3 protein is CASSSVAGGYEQYF. In DNA, the CDR3 is TGCGCCAGCAGCTCTGTAGCGGGTGGCTACGAGCAGTACTTC.

The chain carries TRBV7-3 and TRBJ2-3; 10 nucleotides agree with TRBD1. The CDR3 is 14 amino acids. Germline-derived CDR1 and CDR2 are SGHTA and FQGTGA. J was trimmed by 5 bases and V by 5 bases; bases with no gene match: 4. The CDR3 bases are TGTGCCAGCAGCGGGACAGGGGCCGGAGATACGCAGTATTTT. Translation: CASSGTGAGDTQYF. Based on the CDR3 plus reference TRBV7-3 and TRBJ2-3, the full variable domain is GAGVSQTPSNKVTEKGKYVELRCDPISGHTALYWYRQSLGQGPEFLIYFQGTGAADDSGLPNDRFFAVRPEGSVSTLKIQRTERGDSAVYLCASSGTGAGDTQYFGPGTRLTVL.

The chain carries TRBV24-1 and TRBJ2-7; TRBD1 agrees at 7 bases. This CDR3 spans 11 amino acids. Germline assignment: CDR1 KGHDR and CDR2 SFDVKD. With 9 bases clipped from V and 7 bases from J, the junction kept 5 bases outside the gene matches. In DNA form, the CDR3 reads TGTGCCACCGAGGGGGCGGAAGAGCAGTACTTC. Amino acids: CATEGAEEQYF.

This clonotype has just a few counts. The rearrangement links TRBV7-2 to TRBJ2-3; D is possibly TRBD1 (5 bases). Trimming pared 3 bases from V and 4 bases from J, leaving 14 bases between. The CDR3 totals 15 residues. Germline V gives CDR1 SGHTA, CDR2 FQGNSA. The CDR3 region is CASSFSIQEADTQYF. The CDR3 DNA follows: TGTGCCAGCAGCTTTTCGATACAGGAAGCAGATACGCAGTATTTT.

This clonotype occurred many times. The chain carries TRBV7-9 and TRBJ1-1, with D possibly being TRBD1 (5 bases). With 6 bases removed from V and 6 bases from J, the gap between germline ends came to 20 bases. CDR3 length equals 15 residues. The V gene's germline CDR1 is SEHNR and CDR2 FQNEAQ (reference sequence). The CDR3 reads CASRVPGRRGPEAFF. CDR3 sequence (DNA): TGTGCCAGCAGAGTACCGGGACGGCGGGGTCCTGAAGCTTTCTTT.

This clonotype was recorded a few times. The chain joins TRBV2 to TRBJ1-5; tentatively, D is TRBD1 (5 bases). The V gene's germline CDR1 is SNHLY and CDR2 FYNNEI. The CDR3 totals 14 residues. The V and J ends lost 4 bases and 4 bases respectively, with 11 bases between them. CDR3 nucleotides: TGTGCCAGCAGTGCTGAAGAGGGGAATCAGCCCCAGCATTTT. Amino acids: CASSAEEGNQPQHF.